Listed here are 6 T cell receptor beta chains from one sample, sequenced in a study of T cells in tuberculosis. Generated by immunoSEQ multiplex PCR, the TCRdb table keeps only in-frame clones and is missing some. The repertoire holds around 33,000 clones, 87% seen once, with over 5% in the top ten. Time point meaning: new active TB diagnosis, blood taken before or within 7 days of starting treatment. The sequences come from PBMCs, collected at tuberculosis diagnosis. These receptors originate from an adult with tuberculosis.

CDR3 region: CASSFGRSTGELFF. The CDR3 coding sequence is TGTGCCAGCAGCTTCGGCCGGAGCACCGGGGAGCTGTTTTTT. This sequence joins TRBV7-9 and TRBJ2-2; D is unclear. There are 14 residues in the CDR3. Germline CDR1 and CDR2: SEHNR and FQNEAQ (reference sequence). Trimming removed 3 bases at V and 4 bases at J, with 9 bases between. Based on the CDR3 plus reference TRBV7-9 and TRBJ2-2, the full variable domain is DTGVSQNPRHKITKRGQNVTFRCDPISEHNRLYWYRQTLGQGPEFLTYFQNEAQLEKSRLLSDRFSAERPKGSFSTLEIQRTEQGDSAMYLCASSFGRSTGELFFGEGSRLTVL.

The chain combines TRBV28 with TRBJ2-1; 7 bases are a match to TRBD2. The V gene's germline CDR1 is MDHEN and CDR2 SYDVKM. This CDR3 is 17 amino acids long. The trim removed 6 bases at V and 4 bases at J, leaving 15 bases unmatched. This CDR3 is CASRPGGTFWRYNEQFF. In DNA form, the CDR3 reads TGTGCCAGCAGGCCCGGGGGGACCTTTTGGAGGTACAATGAGCAGTTCTTC.

The chain couples TRBV11-2 to TRBJ2-1; D possibly corresponds to TRBD2 (5 bases). The germline gives CDR1 SGHAT, CDR2 FQNNGV. The V and J ends lost 1 base and 4 bases respectively, with 14 bases between them. This CDR3 is built from 16 residues. Here the CDR3 reads CASSLVGGGRYNEQFF. The CDR3 bases are TGTGCCAGCAGCTTAGTAGGCGGTGGGAGATACAATGAGCAGTTCTTC.

CDR3 DNA: TGTGCCAGCAGTGAAAGTATCCGGACAGATTTAACCTACGAGCAGTACTTC. Translated, it gives CASSESIRTDLTYEQYF. The chain links TRBV2 to TRBJ2-7; tentative D call: TRBD1 (6 bases). In germline, CDR1 is SNHLY, CDR2 FYNNEI. Deletions cut 2 bases from V and 2 bases from J, with 19 bases between. This CDR3 contains 17 residues.

The rearrangement uses TRBV4-3 and TRBJ2-3; 9 bases align to TRBD2. With V trimmed by 0 bases and J by 6 bases, 16 bases remained unmatched. The CDR3 totals 19 residues. Germline V gene data show CDR1 as LGHNA and CDR2 as YSLEER. CDR3 residues: CASSQEWRGGNPSGDTQYF. CDR3 DNA: TGCGCCAGCAGCCAAGAGTGGCGGGGGGGGAACCCTTCGGGCGATACGCAGTATTTT.

The rearrangement joins TRBV6-5 to TRBJ2-6, with unresolved D. The germline gives CDR1 MNHEY, CDR2 SVGAGI. This CDR3 region has 15 residues. Trimming cost V 2 bases and J 2 bases, with 7 bases left between them. CDR3 loop: CASSYVEAGANVLTF. The CDR3 nucleotides are TGTGCCAGCAGTTACGTAGAGGCTGGGGCCAACGTCCTGACTTTC.